This T cell receptor beta chain appears in the sequencing data of a study of blood T cell repertoires in COVID-19. Study as a whole: From the United States, Italy and Spain came samples of acute and convalescent COVID-19. T cells, B-cell-depleted T cells, or PBMCs supplied cDNA or gDNA.

The CDR3 consists of 16 residues. The V gene's germline CDR1 is MGHDK and CDR2 SYGVNS. V gave up 2 bases and J gave up 0 bases, with 11 bases separating them. Authors' processing steps: The authors estimated nucleated cell counts from reference gene primer amplification. Libraries were prepared by immunoSEQ multiplex PCR; TCRdb keeps only in-frame clonotypes and omits some of them. V, J and clone size are those of that table, while D and trimming were read from the DNA. The sample lists around 230,000 clones; roughly four fifths were seen once. This receptor was taken from a woman aged 40 to 50 with active or convalescent COVID-19. The specimen sequenced was peripheral blood. The rearrangement links TRBV25-1 to TRBJ1-5, with TRBD1 as a possible D gene (6 bases). The CDR3, as DNA: TGTGCCAGCAGTGAAGATACAGGGTTTAGCAATCAGCCCCAGCATTTT. Translation gives CASSEDTGFSNQPQHF.